These 28 T cell receptor beta chains originate from one sample sequenced in a study of blood T cell repertoires in COVID-19. Method: immunoSEQ multiplex PCR; TCRdb's copy keeps in-frame clones and lacks some. This sample has roughly 54,000 clones, with more than 85% found just once. Input material: peripheral blood. Every receptor here comes from a man aged 45-65 years with acute or convalescent COVID-19.

This chain joins TRBV6-2 or TRBV6-3 and TRBJ2-7; D perhaps matches TRBD2 (5 bases). Germline V gives CDR1 MNHEY, CDR2 SVGEGT. V was pared by 5 bases and J by 3 bases, with 8 bases between. CDR3 size: 12 residues. Here the CDR3 reads CASSPGIYEQYF. For the CDR3, the DNA is TGTGCCAGCAGTCCCGGGATCTACGAGCAGTACTTC.

The rearrangement uses TRBV30 and TRBJ1-1; no clear D gene. V was clipped by 1 base and J by 5 bases, with 11 bases between them. The CDR3 extends over 13 amino acids. From germline, CDR1 is GTSNPN and CDR2 SVGIG (reference sequence). The CDR3 loop reads CAWSARAATEAFF. CDR3 nucleotide sequence: TGTGCCTGGAGTGCGCGGGCGGCGACTGAAGCTTTCTTT.

The chain recombines TRBV6-2 or TRBV6-3 with TRBJ2-5; 11 bases map to TRBD2. Germline V gene sequence: CDR1 MNHEY, CDR2 SVGEGT. V was clipped by 6 bases and J by 4 bases; unmatched bases: 10. The CDR3 is 16 residues long. This chain's CDR3 is CASSTLGTSGRETQYF. Here the CDR3 DNA reads TGTGCCAGCAGCACCCTCGGGACTAGCGGCCGAGAGACCCAGTACTTC.

This chain joins TRBV18 and TRBJ2-3; D is unclear. Deletions cut 0 bases from V and 3 bases from J, with 7 bases between. CDR3 length equals 14 residues. Germline lookup yields CDR1 KGHSH and CDR2 LQKENI. DNA for the CDR3: TGTGCCAGCTCACCACCTACAGTTACAGATACGCAGTATTTT. This encodes CASSPPTVTDTQYF.

V usage is TRBV9 and J usage is TRBJ1-2; D remains ambiguous. The ends were cut back, 5 bases at V and 1 base at J, with 9 bases in the middle. Germline V gives CDR1 SGDLS, CDR2 YYNGEE. The CDR3 has 13 residues. The CDR3 protein is CASRTSGNYGYTF. The CDR3 coding sequence is TGTGCCAGCAGGACCTCGGGTAACTATGGCTACACCTTC.

The chain joins TRBV6-1 to TRBJ1-3; 10 nucleotides align to TRBD1. The V and J ends lost 4 bases and 0 bases, in that order; junction bases with no gene match: 3. This CDR3 comprises 16 residues. Germline lookup yields CDR1 MNHNS and CDR2 SASEGT. The DNA for the CDR3 is TGTGCCAGCAGTGTGGGACAGGGGCTCTCTGGAAACACCATATATTTT. Translating it yields CASSVGQGLSGNTIYF.

The chain carries TRBV7-9 and TRBJ2-1; 9 bases match TRBD2. With V trimmed by 6 bases and J by 9 bases, 6 bases remained unmatched. The CDR3 extends over 13 amino acids. CDR1 and CDR2 from the germline V gene are SEHNR and FQNEAQ (reference sequence). CDR3 sequence reads: CASRVAGAGEQFF. CDR3 DNA: TGTGCCAGCAGGGTAGCGGGAGCGGGTGAGCAGTTCTTC. The full variable domain, rest sourced from reference TRBV7-9 and TRBJ2-1, is DTGVSQNPRHKITKRGQNVTFRCDPISEHNRLYWYRQTLGQGPEFLTYFQNEAQLEKSRLLSDRFSAERPKGSFSTLEIQRTEQGDSAMYLCASRVAGAGEQFFGPGTRLTVL.

This clone was seen once. The chain employs TRBV6-5 and TRBJ1-6; D is possibly TRBD1 (5 bases). The CDR3 covers 14 residues. Trimming left V 7 bases short and J 4 bases short, with 11 bases between. Germline assignment: CDR1 MNHEY and CDR2 SVGAGI. The DNA for the CDR3 is TGTGCCAGCATGCAGGGTTCTTATAATTCACCCCTCCACTTT. Translation: CASMQGSYNSPLHF.

This clone has a handful of counts. At the DNA level, this CDR3 is encoded by other sequences in the same sample as well. The genes are TRBV18 and TRBJ1-5; the D is unclear. CDR3 length equals 16 residues. Trimming left V 6 bases short and J 2 bases short, with 17 bases between. CDR1 and CDR2 (germline): KGHSH, LQKENI. The CDR3 region has the DNA TGTGCCAGCTCCCCCACCGGGGTTGGGGGCAATCAGCCCCAGCATTTT. It translates to CASSPTGVGGNQPQHF.

The V and J genes are TRBV5-1 and TRBJ1-1; 7 nucleotides match TRBD1. V dropped 4 bases and J dropped 2; count of bases not matched to a gene: 8. Germline V gene lookup returns CDR1 SGHRS and CDR2 YFSETQ. The CDR3 totals 15 residues. The chain's CDR3 is CASSLREGANTEAFF. CDR3 DNA: TGCGCCAGCAGCCTCCGTGAGGGGGCCAACACTGAAGCTTTCTTT. The complete variable domain, with remaining parts taken from reference TRBV5-1 and TRBJ1-1, reads KAGVTQTPRYLIKTRGQQVTLSCSPISGHRSVSWYQQTPGQGLQFLFEYFSETQRNKGNFPGRFSGRQFSNSRSEMNVSTLELGDSALYLCASSLREGANTEAFFGQGTRLTVV.

This chain uses TRBV5-1 with TRBJ2-1, with D tentatively TRBD2 (5 bases). Germline V gives CDR1 SGHRS, CDR2 YFSETQ. Trimming took off 1 base at V and 6 bases at J, with 5 bases between the two ends. The length of the CDR3 is 12 residues. The CDR3 nucleotides read TGCGCCAGCAGCTTGACTAGCAATGAGCAGTTCTTC. Protein product: CASSLTSNEQFF.

The chain carries TRBV29-1 and TRBJ1-1, with D uncertain. The CDR3 runs 12 residues. Germline values: CDR1 SQVTM, CDR2 ANQGSEA. V gave up 6 bases and J gave up 4 bases, with 12 bases separating them. This chain's CDR3 is CSVVAEVTEAFF. CDR3 DNA: TGCAGCGTGGTTGCAGAGGTCACTGAAGCTTTCTTT.

The rearrangement joins TRBV10-3 to TRBJ2-2; a weak D match, TRBD1 (6 bases). The CDR3 length is 16 residues. Germline loops: CDR1 ENHRY, CDR2 SYGVKD. The V end was cut by 4 bases, the J end by 7 bases, with 19 bases between. The CDR3 sequence is CAISGRDIALSGELFF. The CDR3 bases are TGTGCCATCAGTGGCCGGGACATCGCTCTGAGCGGGGAGCTGTTTTTT.

The CDR3 reads CASSHRTLANTGELFF. CDR3 sequence (DNA): TGTGCCAGCAGCCACAGGACCCTCGCGAACACCGGGGAGCTGTTTTTT. V and J are TRBV7-9 and TRBJ2-2; tentative D call: TRBD1 (5 bases). The germline V gene encodes CDR1 SEHNR and CDR2 FQNEAQ (reference sequence). The CDR3 sequence is 16 residues long. Trimming took off 5 bases at V and 0 bases at J, with 13 bases between the two ends. The full variable domain, its missing parts supplied by reference TRBV7-9 and TRBJ2-2, is DTGVSQNPRHKITKRGQNVTFRCDPISEHNRLYWYRQTLGQGPEFLTYFQNEAQLEKSRLLSDRFSAERPKGSFSTLEIQRTEQGDSAMYLCASSHRTLANTGELFFGEGSRLTVL.

The chain recombines TRBV7-2 with TRBJ2-4, with 12 nucleotides matching TRBD2. The V segment lost 6 bases and the J segment 8 bases; nucleotides outside the gene matches: 2. The CDR3 has 13 residues. The germline CDR1 and CDR2 sequences are SGHTA and FQGNSA. CDR3 coding DNA: TGTGCCAGCAGTACTAGCGGGAGGTACATTCAGTACTTC. This gives the protein CASSTSGRYIQYF. Full variable domain (remainder filled in from reference TRBV7-2 and TRBJ2-4): GAGVSQSPSNKVTEKGKDVELRCDPISGHTALYWYRQSLGQGLEFLIYFQGNSAPDKSGLPSDRFSAERTGGSVSTLTIQRTQQEDSAVYLCASSTSGRYIQYFGAGTRLSVL.

The chain links TRBV18 to TRBJ2-7, with a weak D call TRBD1 (5 bases). The CDR3 runs to 15 residues. Germline V gene sequence: CDR1 KGHSH, CDR2 LQKENI. Deletions cut 4 bases from V and 5 bases from J, with 18 bases between. CDR3 residues: CASSLGDLQAHEQYF. CDR3 nucleotides: TGTGCCAGCTCACTAGGGGATCTCCAGGCGCACGAGCAGTACTTC.

The chain links TRBV6-5 to TRBJ2-3; 7 nucleotides match TRBD1. V shed 5 bases and J 11 bases; nucleotides not matched to a gene: 4. Looked up from germline, CDR1 is MNHEY and CDR2 is SVGAGI. The CDR3 loop spans 11 amino acids. This CDR3 is CASSRQGLQYF. The CDR3 region has the DNA TGTGCCAGCAGTAGACAGGGTTTGCAGTATTTT.

V gene TRBV30 combines with J gene TRBJ2-7; 9 nucleotides align to TRBD2. V lost 1 base, J lost 6 bases, and 4 bases stayed unmatched. Per germline, CDR1 GTSNPN and CDR2 SVGIG (reference sequence). The CDR3 extends over 13 amino acids. CDR3: CAWSGTSVSEQYF. CDR3 sequence (DNA): TGTGCCTGGAGTGGGACTAGCGTTTCCGAGCAGTACTTC.

The chain is built from TRBV12-3 or TRBV12-4 and TRBJ1-1; D uncertain. This CDR3 region has 13 residues. V dropped 2 bases and J dropped 2 bases, with 6 bases sitting between them. In nucleotides, the CDR3 is TGTGCCAGCAGTTTACAGATAAACACTGAAGCTTTCTTT. Its protein is CASSLQINTEAFF.

The CDR3 region has the DNA TGTGCCAGCAGGATTAGGGACAGTTTTCGGCCGGGGAACTCCTACAATGAGCAGTTCTTC. Its protein product is CASRIRDSFRPGNSYNEQFF. This chain connects TRBV2 to TRBJ2-1; 7 positions match TRBD1. The CDR3 length is 20 residues. The germline V gene encodes CDR1 SNHLY and CDR2 FYNNEI. V trimming: 6 bases; J trimming: 0 bases; junction bases outside the gene matches: 20. Using reference TRBV2 and TRBJ2-1 for the parts outside the CDR3, the full variable domain is EPEVTQTPSHQVTQMGQEVILRCVPISNHLYFYWYRQILGQKVEFLVSFYNNEISEKSEIFDDQFSVERPDGSNFTLKIRSTKLEDSAMYFCASRIRDSFRPGNSYNEQFFGPGTRLTVL.

V gene TRBV11-2 combines with J gene TRBJ1-2, with D possibly TRBD1 on 6 matching bases. Trimming shortened V by 5 bases and J by 8 bases, and 18 bases separated the two germline ends. The CDR3 extends over 14 amino acids. Per the germline V gene, CDR1 is SGHAT and CDR2 is FQNNGV. This chain's CDR3 is CASSRRGGPGGYTF. The CDR3 DNA follows: TGTGCCAGCAGCCGGAGGGGGGGGCCTGGAGGCTACACCTTC.

By proportion, this clone is medium-sized. The rearrangement joins TRBV5-6 to TRBJ1-1, with D perhaps TRBD1 (5 bases). Per germline, CDR1 SGHDT and CDR2 YYEEEE. The CDR3 contains 13 residues. Between the trimmed V and J ends, which lost 4 bases and 2 bases, there was a span of 9 bases. CDR3 in amino acids: CASSLGANTEAFF. The DNA for the CDR3 is TGTGCCAGCAGCCTAGGGGCCAACACTGAAGCTTTCTTT.

V gene TRBV24-1 combines with J gene TRBJ2-7; TRBD1 might be the D (7 bases). This CDR3 is built from 15 residues. Per germline, CDR1 KGHDR and CDR2 SFDVKD. Trimming cost V 4 bases and J 6 bases, with 18 bases left between them. The CDR3: CATSDPGRQGGEQYF. The DNA for the CDR3 is TGTGCCACCAGTGACCCTGGGCGGCAGGGGGGCGAGCAGTACTTC.

The chain has TRBV6-2 or TRBV6-3 and TRBJ1-2, with D tentatively TRBD1 (6 bases). Germline CDR1 is MNHEY and CDR2 is SVGEGT. CDR3 length: 15 residues. Trimming cost V 2 bases and J 1 base, with 11 bases left between them. CDR3 sequence reads: CASSYKPDSNYGYTF. DNA of the CDR3: TGTGCCAGCAGTTACAAGCCGGACAGTAACTATGGCTACACCTTC.

The chain is built from TRBV19 and TRBJ2-3, with 9 bases lining up with TRBD1. Germline CDR1 LNHDA, CDR2 SQIVND (reference sequence). After removal of 4 bases from V and 11 bases from J, the junction contained 13 bases not matched to a gene. CDR3 size: 15 residues. This chain's CDR3 is CASSTGQGHGMGQYF. The CDR3 bases are TGTGCCAGTAGTACGGGACAGGGCCATGGAATGGGGCAGTATTTT. The full variable domain, in which reference TRBV19 and TRBJ2-3 provide the parts outside the CDR3, is DGGITQSPKYLFRKEGQNVTLSCEQNLNHDAMYWYRQDPGQGLRLIYYSQIVNDFQKGDIAEGYSVSREKKESFPLTVTSAQKNPTAFYLCASSTGQGHGMGQYFGPGTRLTVL.

The V gene is TRBV12-5, the J gene TRBJ2-1; the match to TRBD2 covers 10 bases. In germline, CDR1 is LGHNT, CDR2 FRNRAP. CDR3 size: 16 residues. The J segment lost 7 bases and the V segment lost 7 bases, leaving 13 bases of the junction unmatched. For the CDR3, the DNA is TGTGCTAGTGCCATTCTAGCGGGAGATTTAATTAATGAGCAGTTCTTC. This encodes CASAILAGDLINEQFF.

The rearrangement joins TRBV3-1 (or the pseudogene TRBV3-2) to TRBJ1-6, with no clear D. CDR3 length equals 12 residues. V was trimmed by 4 bases and J by 8 bases, leaving 6 bases between them. CDR1 is LGHDT and CDR2 is YNNKEL in the germline V gene (reference sequence). This CDR3 reads CASSLDYSPLHF. The CDR3, as DNA: TGTGCCAGCAGCCTCGACTATTCACCCCTCCACTTT.

This sequence joins TRBV5-1 and TRBJ2-7; 7 nucleotides agree with TRBD2. The trim removed 1 base at V and 0 bases at J, leaving 4 bases unmatched. The V gene's germline CDR1 is SGHRS and CDR2 YFSETQ. The CDR3 consists of 15 residues. CDR3 coding DNA: TGCGCCAGCAGCTTGATGAGCGGGGACTCCTACGAGCAGTACTTC. As protein: CASSLMSGDSYEQYF.